The present T cell receptor beta chain was sequenced within a study of blood T cell repertoires in COVID-19. Study summary: Sites across the United States, Italy and Spain contributed samples from acute and convalescent COVID-19.

CDR3 size: 13 residues. V was shortened by 3 bases and J by 7 bases, with 10 bases between the two germline ends. The germline V gene has CDR1 SNHLY and CDR2 FYNNEI. Only in-frame clones appear in the TCRdb table, and some are missing; sequencing was by immunoSEQ multiplex PCR. This table holds roughly 200,000 clones, about four fifths found once. This chain joins TRBV2 and TRBJ1-5; no clear D gene. Sequencing used peripheral blood. The clonotype was recovered from a man between 45 and 60 years old with active or convalescent COVID-19. The CDR3 sequence is CASSEVSGQPQHF. The CDR3 DNA sequence: TGTGCCAGCAGTGAGGTATCAGGACAGCCCCAGCATTTT.